Following are 6 T cell receptor beta chains from one sample sequenced in a study of T cells in Graves' hyperthyroidism and ophthalmopathy. Amplified TCR beta CDR3 regions derived from RNA transcripts. HTBI primers were used for first-round RT-PCR of the TCR CDR3. MiXCR, run by TCRdb on the multiplex PCR reads, gives a single entry per CDR3 protein. The sample shows around 720,000 distinct CDR3 sequences, around 40% of them seen only once. Material for sequencing was blood. The origin of the receptors is a woman aged 40-49 years with Graves' hyperthyroidism.

As to this clonotype: A read error is possible here, since a much larger clone lies one base away. V is TRBV7-6 and J is TRBJ1-1, with D maybe TRBD1 (6 bases). This CDR3 region has 15 residues. V was shortened by 5 bases and J by 3 bases, with 16 bases between the two germline ends. Germline V gives CDR1 SGHVS, CDR2 FNYEAQ. CDR3 region: CASSESTGQYTEAFF. In DNA, the CDR3 is TGTGCCAGCAGCGAGTCGACAGGACAATACACTGAAGCTTTCTTT.

There are many counts of this clonotype. V gene TRBV24-1 combines with J gene TRBJ2-5; 9 nucleotides line up with TRBD1. Germline V lookup: CDR1 KGHDR, CDR2 SFDVKD. V lost 3 bases to trimming and J lost 4 bases; unmatched junction nucleotides: 8. The CDR3 extends over 16 amino acids. The CDR3, as DNA: TGTGCCACCAGTGATGCCGGGACAGGGAAGAGAGAGACCCAGTACTTC. Its protein is CATSDAGTGKRETQYF.

The chain combines TRBV7-2 with TRBJ1-2; the D gene is possibly TRBD1 (6 bases). Germline V gene data show CDR1 as SGHTA and CDR2 as FQGNSA. The CDR3 covers 15 residues. The germline V and J ends were trimmed by 5 bases and 8 bases, with 21 bases remaining between them. The CDR3 sequence: CASSTGQSYLEGYTF. For the CDR3, the DNA is TGTGCCAGCAGCACCGGACAGAGCTACTTGGAGGGCTACACCTTC.

The CDR3 DNA follows: TGTGCCATCCTAGGGGAACGAGAGACCCAGTACTTC. It yields the protein CAILGERETQYF. The V call is TRBV10-3, the J call TRBJ2-5, with a weak D call TRBD1 (5 bases). Germline-derived CDR1 and CDR2 are ENHRY and SYGVKD. Trimming stripped 8 bases from V and 4 bases from J, with 11 bases between. CDR3 length: 12 amino acids.

As concerns this clonotype: A much larger clone differs from this one at a single base, so this may be a read error. The rearrangement uses TRBV5-5 and TRBJ2-7; 9 bases are shared with TRBD2. CDR3 length equals 16 residues. From germline, CDR1 is SGHKS and CDR2 YYEKEE (reference sequence). CDR3 protein: CASSWRGLAGDYEQCF. The CDR3 bases are TGTGCCAGCAGCTGGCGGGGGTTAGCGGGGGACTACGAGCAGTGCTTC.

The sample holds a few counts of this clonotype. This may be a read error, as it is one base from a much larger clone. The final CDR3 position lacks the conserved phenylalanine or tryptophan, pointing to a likely read error. The J gene is TRBJ2-5, the V gene TRBV7-2; 8 nucleotides line up with TRBD1. The CDR3 spans 14 residues. Germline V gene lookup returns CDR1 SGHTA and CDR2 FQGNSA. Unmatched junction bases numbered 3, after V lost 1 base and J lost 5 bases. CDR3 in amino acids: CASSLGQGYETQYL. The CDR3 DNA is TGTGCCAGCAGCTTAGGACAGGGGTATGAGACCCAGTACCTC.